Presented here are 24 T cell receptor beta chains from one specimen sequenced in a study of blood T cell repertoires in COVID-19 (dated by TCRdb to about 2020). Library generation was performed with the immunoSEQ multiplex PCR assay. TCRdb mirrors the immuneACCESS table, restricted to in-frame sequences. Some clones are absent from its copies; in checked studies, under half trace to an unresolved V gene, and the reason for the others is unknown. This sample holds about 70,000 clones; 87% were observed only once. Around a fifth of the sample lies in the top ten. Sequenced sample: peripheral blood. The origin of the receptors is a woman of 80 years or more with acute or convalescent COVID-19.

The chain has TRBV18 and TRBJ2-5, with 7 bases matching TRBD2. The CDR3 sequence is 13 residues long. V gave up 3 bases and J gave up 5 bases; unmatched junction bases: 3. CDR1 KGHSH and CDR2 LQKENI come from the germline V gene. The CDR3: CASSPLAVETQYF. CDR3 nucleotide sequence: TGTGCCAGCTCACCTCTAGCGGTGGAGACCCAGTACTTC.

The genes are TRBV19 and TRBJ1-1, with TRBD1 matching 8 bases. The junction had 6 bases not matched to a gene; V was cut back by 5 bases and J by 1 base. Germline loops: CDR1 LNHDA, CDR2 SQIVND (reference sequence). The CDR3 runs 15 residues. CDR3 coding DNA: TGTGCCAGTAGTCCTCCGGACAGGGCGAACACTGAAGCTTTCTTT. Its translation: CASSPPDRANTEAFF. Together with reference TRBV19 and TRBJ1-1, the CDR3 gives the full variable domain: DGGITQSPKYLFRKEGQNVTLSCEQNLNHDAMYWYRQDPGQGLRLIYYSQIVNDFQKGDIAEGYSVSREKKESFPLTVTSAQKNPTAFYLCASSPPDRANTEAFFGQGTRLTVV.

The rearrangement links TRBV6-2 or TRBV6-3 to TRBJ2-1, with TRBD2 matching 10 bases. CDR3 length: 17 residues. Germline CDR1 is MNHEY and CDR2 is SVGEGT. The junction had 9 bases not matched to a gene; V was cut back by 2 bases and J by 5 bases. CDR3 in DNA: TGTGCCAGCAGTTACCCCAGCGGGAGGGCCAAAAACAATGAGCAGTTCTTC. Residues: CASSYPSGRAKNNEQFF.

J is TRBJ1-2 and V is TRBV28, with D unresolved. Trimming took 3 bases from V and 0 from J, leaving 14 bases between them. Germline values: CDR1 MDHEN, CDR2 SYDVKM. This CDR3 comprises 16 residues. The CDR3 DNA is TGTGCCAGCAGTTTGTTTCCGGGAAGATCTAACTATGGCTACACCTTC. Amino acids: CASSLFPGRSNYGYTF.

This clone was observed a handful of times. The CDR3 DNA sequence: TGTGCCTGCCGAGGGAGTGGTGAGGCCCAGCATTTT. Its protein is CACRGSGEAQHF. The genes are TRBV30 and TRBJ1-5; no clear D. V shed 6 bases and J shed 11 bases, with 17 bases lying between them. Germline V lookup: CDR1 GTSNPN, CDR2 SVGIG (reference sequence). The CDR3 has 12 residues.

CDR3 residues: CASNSRRGGDYGYTF. CDR3 nucleotide sequence: TGTGCCAGCAACTCTCGAAGGGGAGGGGACTATGGCTACACCTTC. The gene calls are TRBV28 and TRBJ1-2; the D gene is possibly TRBD1 (5 bases). The V end lost 7 bases, the J end lost 3 bases, and 18 bases lay between the germline ends. The CDR3 is 15 residues long. CDR1 and CDR2 (germline): MDHEN, SYDVKM.

The chain has TRBV5-5 and TRBJ1-2, with TRBD1 matching over 9 bases. The CDR3 has 13 residues. The germline CDR1 and CDR2 sequences are SGHKS and YYEKEE (reference sequence). Trimming removed 3 bases from V and 9 bases from J; junction bases left unmatched: 6. The CDR3 DNA sequence: TGTGCCAGCAGCTCGGGACAGGGTGGCCGCTACACCTTC. Amino acid sequence: CASSSGQGGRYTF. The full variable domain, in which reference TRBV5-5 and TRBJ1-2 provide the parts outside the CDR3, is DAGVTQSPTHLIKTRGQQVTLRCSPISGHKSVSWYQQVLGQGPQFIFQYYEKEERGRGNFPDRFSARQFPNYSSELNVNALLLGDSALYLCASSSGQGGRYTFGSGTRLTVV.

The chain combines TRBV19 with TRBJ1-1; tentative D call: TRBD1 (6 bases). The CDR3 loop spans 18 amino acids. Germline loops: CDR1 LNHDA, CDR2 SQIVND (reference sequence). Deletions cut 7 bases from V and 5 bases from J, with 29 bases between. Here the CDR3 reads CASIDNPPFGGGSTEAFF. As DNA, the CDR3 is TGTGCCAGTATAGACAACCCGCCCTTCGGGGGCGGGAGTACTGAAGCTTTCTTT.

The chain joins TRBV15 to TRBJ2-1; D is perhaps TRBD1 (5 bases). The V end was cut by 1 base, the J end by 3 bases, with 16 bases between. Germline CDR1 LNHNV, CDR2 YYDKDF (reference sequence). This CDR3 region has 17 residues. The CDR3, as DNA: TGTGCCACCAGCAGAGGATCCGTTCAGGGCCACTACAATGAGCAGTTCTTC. Translated: CATSRGSVQGHYNEQFF.

The V and J genes are TRBV6-5 and TRBJ1-5; D is undetermined. This CDR3 is 13 amino acids long. CDR1 is MNHEY and CDR2 is SVGAGI in the germline V gene. The V end lost 0 bases, the J end lost 4 bases, and 4 bases lay between the germline ends. This CDR3 is CASSYSRNQPQHF. The CDR3 region has the DNA TGTGCCAGCAGTTACTCCCGTAATCAGCCCCAGCATTTT.

The V gene is TRBV15, the J gene TRBJ2-7; D gene uncertain. CDR3 length: 15 residues. From germline, CDR1 is LNHNV and CDR2 YYDKDF (reference sequence). Deletions cut 1 base from V and 0 bases from J, with 10 bases between. CDR3 DNA: TGTGCCACCAGCAGAGGGAGCGATTTCTCCTACGAGCAGTACTTC. Translating it yields CATSRGSDFSYEQYF.

Here the CDR3 reads CASSFRGPDSNSGNTIYF. The CDR3 DNA follows: TGTGCCAGCAGTTTTAGGGGCCCAGACAGTAACTCTGGAAACACCATATATTTT. J is TRBJ1-3 and V is TRBV27; possibly TRBD1 for D (5 bases). Germline V CDR1 and CDR2: MNHEY, SMNVEV (reference sequence). CDR3 length: 18 amino acids. With 3 bases removed from V and 0 bases from J, the gap between germline ends came to 18 bases.

This clone was counted only a few times. The chain has TRBV5-4 and TRBJ2-5; tentative D call: TRBD2 (7 bases). CDR3 length: 18 residues. Looked up from germline, CDR1 is SGHNT and CDR2 is YYREEE (reference sequence). V was trimmed by 1 base and J by 5 bases, leaving 24 bases between them. The CDR3 protein is CASSLTVTSRGWGETQYF. CDR3 nucleotides: TGTGCCAGCAGCTTGACTGTGACTAGCAGGGGATGGGGGGAGACCCAGTACTTC.

The chain combines TRBV28 with TRBJ1-1; D not resolved. This CDR3 region has 15 residues. V was shortened by 5 bases and J by 4 bases, with 17 bases between the two germline ends. Germline values: CDR1 MDHEN, CDR2 SYDVKM. Here the CDR3 DNA reads TGTGCCAGCAGTGAGAGGTCACACTTGGCCACTGAAGCTTTCTTT. Amino acids: CASSERSHLATEAFF.

This clone was counted once. The chain joins TRBV6-6 to TRBJ2-5; the D gene is possibly TRBD2 (6 bases). CDR1 is MNHNY, CDR2 SVGAGI, per germline (reference sequence). CDR3 size: 17 residues. V dropped 5 bases and J dropped 7 bases, with 26 bases sitting between them. CDR3 nucleotides: TGTGCCAGCAGTCATACCACCGGGACTGTGACAAGGACGACCCAGTACTTC. Protein sequence: CASSHTTGTVTRTTQYF.

The chain couples TRBV3-1 (or the pseudogene TRBV3-2) to TRBJ2-3, with 9 bases identical to TRBD2. Losses at the gene ends were 4 bases for V and 4 bases for J; bases not matched to a gene: 15. Germline loops: CDR1 LGHDT, CDR2 YNNKEL (reference sequence). The CDR3 length is 18 residues. The CDR3 DNA reads TGTGCCAGCAGCCGCCGCCTTCCGCGGGAGGGCCCGCCAGATACGCAGTATTTT. Translation: CASSRRLPREGPPDTQYF.

The chain uses TRBV6-5 and TRBJ1-1; D not certain. CDR3 length equals 14 residues. Trimming took 7 bases from V and 3 from J, leaving 15 bases between them. CDR1 and CDR2 (germline): MNHEY, SVGAGI. CDR3 DNA sequence: TGTGCCAGCAAACAGTCCTGGTGGGACACTGAAGCTTTCTTT. Amino acid sequence: CASKQSWWDTEAFF.

V gene TRBV2 combines with J gene TRBJ2-4; 9 nucleotides match TRBD2. Unmatched junction bases numbered 7, after V lost 4 bases and J lost 0 bases. CDR3 length: 17 residues. Germline CDR1 and CDR2: SNHLY and FYNNEI. The CDR3 DNA follows: TGTGCCAGCAGTGTCAGAGCGGGGGGCCTAGCCAAAAACATTCAGTACTTC. The encoded protein is CASSVRAGGLAKNIQYF.

This chain joins TRBV7-3 and TRBJ2-7; 8 bases line up with TRBD1. Germline CDR1 is SGHTA and CDR2 is FQGTGA. The CDR3 loop spans 14 amino acids. J lost 0 bases, V lost 5 bases, and 3 bases had no gene match. The CDR3 here is CASSPTGDSYEQYF. In DNA, the CDR3 is TGTGCCAGCAGCCCGACAGGGGACTCCTACGAGCAGTACTTC.

This clone was seen only once. The chain couples TRBV7-9 to TRBJ2-6; 7 bases match TRBD1. Trimming took 7 bases from V and 2 from J; bases not matched to a gene: 5. The germline gives CDR1 SEHNR, CDR2 FQNEAQ (reference sequence). The CDR3 is made up of 15 amino acids. CDR3 sequence: CASTERGPGANVLTF. The CDR3 region has the DNA TGTGCCAGCACCGAAAGGGGGCCTGGGGCCAACGTCCTGACTTTC.

This clone turned up a few times. The rearrangement uses TRBV9 and TRBJ2-7, with 8 bases identical to TRBD2. The CDR3 consists of 14 residues. Trimming took 0 bases from V and 3 from J; bases not matched to a gene: 2. CDR1 SGDLS and CDR2 YYNGEE come from the germline V gene. This CDR3 reads CASSVGAGVYEQYF. In nucleotides, the CDR3 is TGTGCCAGCAGCGTAGGAGCGGGAGTCTACGAGCAGTACTTC.

The J gene is TRBJ1-1, the V gene TRBV9; no clear D gene. Trimming stripped 0 bases from V and 2 bases from J, with 8 bases between. This CDR3 contains 14 residues. The V gene's germline CDR1 is SGDLS and CDR2 YYNGEE. CDR3 protein: CASSVGTANTEAFF. The CDR3 nucleotides read TGTGCCAGCAGCGTAGGGACTGCAAACACTGAAGCTTTCTTT.

The V and J genes are TRBV19 and TRBJ2-7, with 10 bases lining up with TRBD2. Trimming cost V 3 bases and J 0 bases; bases outside gene matches: 5. There are 16 residues in the CDR3. Germline V gene sequence: CDR1 LNHDA, CDR2 SQIVND (reference sequence). The chain's CDR3 is CASSISSGGPSYEQYF. The CDR3 region has the DNA TGTGCCAGTAGTATCTCTAGCGGGGGTCCCTCCTACGAGCAGTACTTC.

The chain is built from TRBV6-5 and TRBJ1-5; 7 bases align to TRBD1. V trimming: 5 bases; J trimming: 0 bases; junction bases outside the gene matches: 4. CDR1 and CDR2 from the germline V gene are MNHEY and SVGAGI. There are 15 residues in the CDR3. CDR3 bases: TGTGCCAGCAGTCGACAGGGTCTTAGCAATCAGCCCCAGCATTTT. This sequence encodes CASSRQGLSNQPQHF.